This TCR beta chain was sequenced for a study of blood T cell repertoires in COVID-19 (dated by TCRdb to about 2020). For the study in its entirety: Collaborator samples came from the United States, Italy and Spain and covered acute and convalescent phases of COVID-19. A freely available public database, intended as a resource for researchers studying the immune response to SARS-CoV-2, is where the repertoires were released. The material from the prospective study consisted of cDNA or gDNA derived from T cells, B-cell-depleted T cells, or PBMCs. A de-identified subject ID, COVID-19 status, age in years and sex were almost always included in the sample metadata. The samples were drawn from two sources: the first 160 participants of the ongoing ImmuneRACE study, and fewer than 1,500 subjects contributed by 6 global collaborators. The dataset comprised deeply sampled blood TCRbeta repertoires from subjects exposed to, actively infected with, or recovered from COVID-19. HLA class I and class II types, where available, came from metadata supplied by the sample provider rather than from assay-based typing.

With respect to this clone: Its antigen remains undetermined. Base qualities are missing; no much larger clone stands one base away.

Study-wide conclusions, independent of this receptor: The amount of clinical and demographic metadata varied by source and participant and was provided uncurated.

For CDR1 and CDR2, the germline V gene lists SGHRS and YFSETQ. V trim: 4 bases; J trim: 4 bases; unmatched bases: 6. Taken from cysteine to phenylalanine, the CDR3 has 14 residues. Here the CDR3 DNA is all that survives: 42 bases in frame from base 1. The immunoSEQ Assay, a bias-controlled multiplex PCR, was used to amplify TCRbeta CDR3 regions from genomic DNA. The study's processing was this. Nucleated cell counts per sample were estimated from amplification of reference gene primers within the assay. To quantify the absolute abundance of each unique TCRbeta CDR3 rearrangement, sequence reads were collapsed and filtered. For each sample, productive Simpson clonality was calculated as the square root of Simpson's diversity index across productive rearrangements. TCRdb carries this immuneACCESS record with in-frame sequences only. Its versions omit some clonotypes, under half of them owing to an unresolved V gene in the studies checked, with the rest unexplained. V, J and clone size were drawn from that table, and D and trimming were deduced from the DNA. The sample table contains about 250,000 clones; only one count was recorded for around 83% of them. About 8.1% of the sample lies in the top ten.

The collaborating institutions used their own protocols to collect whole blood in K2EDTA tubes. For TCRbeta analysis, collaborators shipped samples in one of three forms: frozen whole blood, isolated PBMCs, or DNA extracted from either of those sample types. The clonotype comes from an elderly man with acute or convalescent COVID-19. The sequenced sample was peripheral blood. The sequence links TRBV5-1 to TRBJ2-7; 9 central nucleotides agree with TRBD1. Here the CDR3 is given as CASSPQTGGYEQYF. The nucleotide sequence reads TGCGCCAGCAGCCCACAGACAGGGGGGTACGAGCAGTACTTC. Extended through the reference TRBV5-1 and TRBJ2-7 proteins, this CDR3 yields the full variable domain: KAGVTQTPRYLIKTRGQQVTLSCSPISGHRSVSWYQQTPGQGLQFLFEYFSETQRNKGNFPGRFSGRQFSNSRSEMNVSTLELGDSALYLCASSPQTGGYEQYFGPGTRLTVT.